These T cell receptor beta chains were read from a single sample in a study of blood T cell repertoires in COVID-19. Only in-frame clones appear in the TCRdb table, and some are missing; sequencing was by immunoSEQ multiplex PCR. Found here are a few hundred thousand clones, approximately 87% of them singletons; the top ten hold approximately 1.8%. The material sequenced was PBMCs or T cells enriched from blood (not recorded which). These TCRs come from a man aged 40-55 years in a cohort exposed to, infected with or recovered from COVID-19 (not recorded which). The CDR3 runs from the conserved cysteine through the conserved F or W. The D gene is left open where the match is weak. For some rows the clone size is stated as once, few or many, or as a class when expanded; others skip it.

CDR3 DNA: TGTGCCAGCAGCCTGGGGACAGCCATGAACACTGAAGCTTTCTTT
CDR3 protein: CASSLGTAMNTEAFF
D gene: TRBD1
J gene: TRBJ1-1
V gene: TRBV5-4
clone size: NA

CDR3 DNA: TGTGCCAGTAGTATTGGAGGGGGCATAATCCAGCCCCAGCATTTT
CDR3 protein: CASSIGGGIIQPQHF
D gene: TRBD1
J gene: TRBJ1-5
V gene: TRBV19
clone size: NA

CDR3 DNA: TGTGCCAGCAGGCTAGGGAACAGGGGGTCCCACGAGCAGTACTTC
CDR3 protein: CASRLGNRGSHEQYF
D gene: TRBD1
J gene: TRBJ2-7
V gene: TRBV6-5
clone size: once

CDR3 DNA: TGTGCCAGCAGCCAAGGCCCGGCTAGCGGCAGTATCGAGCAGTACTTC
CDR3 protein: CASSQGPASGSIEQYF
D gene: TRBD2
J gene: TRBJ2-7
V gene: TRBV3-1/TRBV3-2
clone size: NA

CDR3 DNA: TGTGCCGTAGGGAGGGACATCTCTGGAAACACCATATATTTT
CDR3 protein: CAVGRDISGNTIYF
D gene: NA
J gene: TRBJ1-3
V gene: TRBV2
clone size: NA

CDR3 DNA: TGTGCCAGCAGTTTTTCGGGGGAGGGCTACGAGCAGTACTTC
CDR3 protein: CASSFSGEGYEQYF
D gene: TRBD2
J gene: TRBJ2-7
V gene: TRBV28
clone size: NA

CDR3 DNA: TGCGCCAGCAGCTCCGGGACTGTCGGCACAGATACGCAGTATTTT
CDR3 protein: CASSSGTVGTDTQYF
D gene: NA
J gene: TRBJ2-3
V gene: TRBV5-1
clone size: NA

CDR3 DNA: TGTGCCAGCAGCCTAACAGGATACTATGGCTACACCTTC
CDR3 protein: CASSLTGYYGYTF
D gene: NA
J gene: TRBJ1-2
V gene: TRBV5-4
clone size: few

CDR3 DNA: TGTGCCAGCAGCCAAGTTGATGCGATCAATCAGCCCCAGCATTTT
CDR3 protein: CASSQVDAINQPQHF
D gene: NA
J gene: TRBJ1-5
V gene: TRBV3-1/TRBV3-2
clone size: once

CDR3 DNA: TGTGCCAGCAGTCAAGGGGTGCCAGCGGGCTCCTCCTACAATGAGCAGTTCTTC
CDR3 protein: CASSQGVPAGSSYNEQFF
D gene: NA
J gene: TRBJ2-1
V gene: TRBV3-1/TRBV3-2
clone size: NA

CDR3 DNA: TGCGCCAGCAGCCGACATACCGGACAGGGACTGAACACTGAAGCTTTCTTT
CDR3 protein: CASSRHTGQGLNTEAFF
D gene: TRBD1
J gene: TRBJ1-1
V gene: TRBV4-1
clone size: NA

CDR3 DNA: TGCAGCGTTGAATTCGTAATCTCCAGCACAGATACGCAGTATTTT
CDR3 protein: CSVEFVISSTDTQYF
D gene: NA
J gene: TRBJ2-3
V gene: TRBV29-1
clone size: NA

CDR3 DNA: TGTGCCAGCAGCTCGACCGGGAGCAATCAGCCCCAGCATTTT
CDR3 protein: CASSSTGSNQPQHF
D gene: NA
J gene: TRBJ1-5
V gene: TRBV7-9
clone size: NA

CDR3 DNA: TGTGCCAGCAGCCGATCTATAGCGGGCGCCGAAGAGCAGTACTTC
CDR3 protein: CASSRSIAGAEEQYF
D gene: TRBD2
J gene: TRBJ2-7
V gene: TRBV4-2
clone size: NA

CDR3 DNA: TGCAGCGTTGAAGCGGGGGTGATGGCGTCCTACAATGAGCAGTTCTTC
CDR3 protein: CSVEAGVMASYNEQFF
D gene: NA
J gene: TRBJ2-1
V gene: TRBV29-1
clone size: NA

CDR3 DNA: TGTGCCTGGAGTTTTAGTGGGAGGCCTTACAATGAGCAGTTCTTC
CDR3 protein: CAWSFSGRPYNEQFF
D gene: NA
J gene: TRBJ2-1
V gene: TRBV30
clone size: NA

CDR3 DNA: TGTGCCAGCAGTGAACCGGGCAGGGATAATTCACCCCTCCACTTT
CDR3 protein: CASSEPGRDNSPLHF
D gene: NA
J gene: TRBJ1-6
V gene: TRBV25-1
clone size: NA

CDR3 DNA: TGTGCCAGTAGTTTCCAACAGTTGAGCACTGAAGCTTTCTTT
CDR3 protein: CASSFQQLSTEAFF
D gene: NA
J gene: TRBJ1-1
V gene: TRBV19
clone size: NA

CDR3 DNA: TGCGCCAGCAGCTTGGTTAGAGGGCTCACTGAAGCTTTCTTT
CDR3 protein: CASSLVRGLTEAFF
D gene: NA
J gene: TRBJ1-1
V gene: TRBV5-1
clone size: NA

CDR3 DNA: TGTGCCACCAGCATAACCGGGACTAGCGGGGCCGAGCAGTACTTC
CDR3 protein: CATSITGTSGAEQYF
D gene: TRBD2
J gene: TRBJ2-7
V gene: TRBV15
clone size: NA

CDR3 DNA: TGTGCCAGCAGCAACCAGGTTAGCAATCAGCCCCAGCATTTT
CDR3 protein: CASSNQVSNQPQHF
D gene: NA
J gene: TRBJ1-5
V gene: TRBV28
clone size: NA

CDR3 DNA: TGTGCCAGCAGCTTTACAAACGGGGACACCATATATTTT
CDR3 protein: CASSFTNGDTIYF
D gene: NA
J gene: TRBJ1-3
V gene: TRBV7-2
clone size: NA

CDR3 DNA: TGCGCCAGCAGCTTGGAAGGGGGCGTGTGGGAGCAGTACTTC
CDR3 protein: CASSLEGGVWEQYF
D gene: TRBD1
J gene: TRBJ2-7
V gene: TRBV5-1
clone size: NA

CDR3 DNA: TGCGCCAGCAGCTTGGTTGGGACAGGGGAGTTTAACTATGGCTACACCTTC
CDR3 protein: CASSLVGTGEFNYGYTF
D gene: TRBD1
J gene: TRBJ1-2
V gene: TRBV5-1
clone size: few

CDR3 DNA: TGTGCCAGCAGTTTCCAGGGAGGTCCTGGGGCCAACGTCCTGACTTTC
CDR3 protein: CASSFQGGPGANVLTF
D gene: NA
J gene: TRBJ2-6
V gene: TRBV27
clone size: once

CDR3 DNA: TGTGCCAGCAGCTTTAATCGACAGGGGGCGTTTATTGAAAAACTGTTTTTT
CDR3 protein: CASSFNRQGAFIEKLFF
D gene: TRBD1
J gene: TRBJ1-4
V gene: TRBV5-8
clone size: NA

CDR3 DNA: TGTGCCAGCAGCCACGGAGGCTACGAGCAGTACTTC
CDR3 protein: CASSHGGYEQYF
D gene: NA
J gene: TRBJ2-7
V gene: TRBV3-1/TRBV3-2
clone size: NA

CDR3 DNA: TGCGCCAGCAGCTTGTGGACTAGCGGCAATGAGCAGTTCTTC
CDR3 protein: CASSLWTSGNEQFF
D gene: TRBD2
J gene: TRBJ2-1
V gene: TRBV5-1
clone size: NA

CDR3 DNA: TGTGCCACCAGCAGAAGAATAGGCCAGTGGGGAGATGAGCAGTTCTTC
CDR3 protein: CATSRRIGQWGDEQFF
D gene: NA
J gene: TRBJ2-1
V gene: TRBV15
clone size: NA

CDR3 DNA: TGTGCCAGCAGCCAAGGTCAGCGGGGCTACAATGAGCAGTTCTTC
CDR3 protein: CASSQGQRGYNEQFF
D gene: TRBD2
J gene: TRBJ2-1
V gene: TRBV14
clone size: many

CDR3 DNA: TGTGCCAGCAGCGTAGCACAGAGAACAGAAGCTTTCTTT
CDR3 protein: CASSVAQRTEAFF
D gene: NA
J gene: TRBJ1-1
V gene: TRBV9
clone size: NA

CDR3 DNA: TGTGCCAGCAGCAGTCTCGGGTCGGGGGACCAAGAGACCCAGTACTTC
CDR3 protein: CASSSLGSGDQETQYF
D gene: NA
J gene: TRBJ2-5
V gene: TRBV5-6
clone size: NA

CDR3 DNA: TGTGCCAGCAGCGCCAGGACATGGGACTATAATTCACCCCTCCACTTT
CDR3 protein: CASSARTWDYNSPLHF
D gene: NA
J gene: TRBJ1-6
V gene: TRBV7-9
clone size: NA

CDR3 DNA: TGTGCCAGCAGTGCACAGGGTTCTGGGGCCAACGTCCTGACTTTC
CDR3 protein: CASSAQGSGANVLTF
D gene: NA
J gene: TRBJ2-6
V gene: TRBV2
clone size: NA

CDR3 DNA: TGCGCCAGCAGCGCTACCCGTGACAGGAGTCCACCCCTCCACTTT
CDR3 protein: CASSATRDRSPPLHF
D gene: NA
J gene: TRBJ1-6
V gene: TRBV10-2
clone size: NA

CDR3 DNA: TGTGCCAGCAGTTTTTCCAGGGCGAACACTGAAGCTTTCTTT
CDR3 protein: CASSFSRANTEAFF
D gene: NA
J gene: TRBJ1-1
V gene: TRBV6-5
clone size: NA

CDR3 DNA: TGCGCCAGCAGCTTGGGTAGTGGGAGGATGACAGATACGCAGTATTTT
CDR3 protein: CASSLGSGRMTDTQYF
D gene: NA
J gene: TRBJ2-3
V gene: TRBV5-1
clone size: NA

CDR3 DNA: TGTGCCAGCAGCCCGGACAGCAACTATGGCTACACCTTC
CDR3 protein: CASSPDSNYGYTF
D gene: NA
J gene: TRBJ1-2
V gene: TRBV11-2
clone size: few

CDR3 DNA: TGTGCCAGCAGCCAATCCGCGGGAGTTGGTTACGAGCAGTACTTC
CDR3 protein: CASSQSAGVGYEQYF
D gene: TRBD2
J gene: TRBJ2-7
V gene: TRBV3-1/TRBV3-2
clone size: NA

CDR3 DNA: TGCGCCAGCAGCTTTGCGGGAGGGGTATATGAGCAGTTCTTC
CDR3 protein: CASSFAGGVYEQFF
D gene: TRBD2
J gene: TRBJ2-1
V gene: TRBV5-1
clone size: NA